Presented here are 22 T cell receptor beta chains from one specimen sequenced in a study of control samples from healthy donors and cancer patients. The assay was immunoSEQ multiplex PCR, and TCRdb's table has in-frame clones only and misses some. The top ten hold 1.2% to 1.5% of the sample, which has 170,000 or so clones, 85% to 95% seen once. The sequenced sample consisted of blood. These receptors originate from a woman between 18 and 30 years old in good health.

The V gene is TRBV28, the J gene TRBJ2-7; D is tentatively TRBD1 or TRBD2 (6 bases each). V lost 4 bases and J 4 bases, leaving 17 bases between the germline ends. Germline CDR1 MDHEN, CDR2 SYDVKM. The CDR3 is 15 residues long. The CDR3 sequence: CASSWGAASYYEQYF. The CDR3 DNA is TGTGCCAGCAGTTGGGGGGCAGCATCGTATTACGAGCAGTACTTC. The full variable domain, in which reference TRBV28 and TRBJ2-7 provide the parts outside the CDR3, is DVKVTQSSRYLVKRTGEKVFLECVQDMDHENMFWYRQDPGLGLRLIYFSYDVKMKEKGDIPEGYSVSREKKERFSLILESASTNQTSMYLCASSWGAASYYEQYFGPGTRLTVT.

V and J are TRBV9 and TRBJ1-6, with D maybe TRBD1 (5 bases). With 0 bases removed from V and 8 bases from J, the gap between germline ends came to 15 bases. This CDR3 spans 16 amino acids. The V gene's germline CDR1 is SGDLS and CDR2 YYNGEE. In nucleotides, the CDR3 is TGTGCCAGCAGCGTAGAGCCGGAGGTGGGGCATTCACCCCTCCACTTT. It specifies CASSVEPEVGHSPLHF. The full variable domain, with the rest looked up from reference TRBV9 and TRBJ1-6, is DSGVTQTPKHLITATGQRVTLRCSPRSGDLSVYWYQQSLDQGLQFLIQYYNGEERAKGNILERFSAQQFPDLHSELNLSSLELGDSALYFCASSVEPEVGHSPLHFGNGTRLTVT.

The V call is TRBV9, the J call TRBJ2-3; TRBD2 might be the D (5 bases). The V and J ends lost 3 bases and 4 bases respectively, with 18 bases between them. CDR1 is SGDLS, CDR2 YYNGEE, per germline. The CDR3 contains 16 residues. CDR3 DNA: TGTGCCAGCAGCGCCAGCGGAGGAGCAGGTGCAGATACGCAGTATTTT. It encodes CASSASGGAGADTQYF.

CDR3 DNA sequence: TGTGCCAGCAGTTACACTAGCGGGCCGTACCTAAATCGCGTCCTGACTTTC. Amino acid sequence: CASSYTSGPYLNRVLTF. The chain employs TRBV27 and TRBJ2-6, with TRBD2 matching over 9 bases. The germline gives CDR1 MNHEY, CDR2 SMNVEV (reference sequence). The V segment lost 4 bases and the J segment 12 bases; nucleotides outside the gene matches: 16. The CDR3 consists of 17 residues.

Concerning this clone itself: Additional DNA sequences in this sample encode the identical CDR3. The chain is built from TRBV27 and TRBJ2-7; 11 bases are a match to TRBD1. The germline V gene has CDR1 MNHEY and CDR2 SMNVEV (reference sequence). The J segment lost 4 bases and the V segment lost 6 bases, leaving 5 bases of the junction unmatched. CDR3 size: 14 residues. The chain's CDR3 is CASSSGTGGYEQYF. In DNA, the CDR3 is TGTGCCAGCAGCTCCGGGACAGGGGGATACGAGCAGTACTTC.

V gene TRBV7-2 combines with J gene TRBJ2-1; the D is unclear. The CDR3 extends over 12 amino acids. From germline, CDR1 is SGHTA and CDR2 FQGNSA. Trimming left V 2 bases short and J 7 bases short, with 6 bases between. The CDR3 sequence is CASSLLRNEQFF. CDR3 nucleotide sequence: TGTGCCAGCAGCTTATTACGGAATGAGCAGTTCTTC.

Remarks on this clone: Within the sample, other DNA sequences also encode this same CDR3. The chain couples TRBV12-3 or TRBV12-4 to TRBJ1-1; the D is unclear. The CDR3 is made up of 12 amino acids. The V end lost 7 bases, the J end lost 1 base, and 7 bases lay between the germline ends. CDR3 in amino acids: CASTPGNTEAFF. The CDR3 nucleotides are TGTGCCAGCACCCCCGGGAACACTGAAGCTTTCTTT.

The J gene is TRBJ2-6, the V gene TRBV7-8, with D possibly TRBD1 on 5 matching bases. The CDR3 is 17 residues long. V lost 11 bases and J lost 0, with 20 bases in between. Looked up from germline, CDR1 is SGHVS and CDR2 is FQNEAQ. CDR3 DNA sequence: TGTGCCGGGGCTGGGGTCAGGGCCTACTCTGGGGCCAACGTCCTGACTTTC. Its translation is CAGAGVRAYSGANVLTF. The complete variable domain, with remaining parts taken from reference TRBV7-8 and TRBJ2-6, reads GAGVSQSPRYKVAKRGQDVALRCDPISGHVSLFWYQQALGQGPEFLTYFQNEAQLDKSGLPSDRFFAERPEGSVSTLKIQRTQQEDSAVYLCAGAGVRAYSGANVLTFGAGSRLTVL.

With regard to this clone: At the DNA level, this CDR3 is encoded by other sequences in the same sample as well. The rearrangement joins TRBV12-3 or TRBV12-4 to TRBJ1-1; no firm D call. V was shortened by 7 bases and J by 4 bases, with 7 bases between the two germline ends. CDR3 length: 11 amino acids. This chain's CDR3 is CASTPGTEAFF. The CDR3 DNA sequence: TGTGCCAGCACCCCGGGCACTGAAGCTTTCTTT.

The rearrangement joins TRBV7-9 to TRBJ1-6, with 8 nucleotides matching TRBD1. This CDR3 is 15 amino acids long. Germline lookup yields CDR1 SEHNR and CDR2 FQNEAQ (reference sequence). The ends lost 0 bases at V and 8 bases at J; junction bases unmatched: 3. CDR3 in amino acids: CASSLASTGDSPLHF. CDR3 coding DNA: TGTGCCAGCAGCTTAGCGTCGACAGGGGATTCACCCCTCCACTTT. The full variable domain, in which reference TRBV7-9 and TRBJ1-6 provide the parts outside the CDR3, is DTGVSQNPRHKITKRGQNVTFRCDPISEHNRLYWYRQTLGQGPEFLTYFQNEAQLEKSRLLSDRFSAERPKGSFSTLEIQRTEQGDSAMYLCASSLASTGDSPLHFGNGTRLTVT.

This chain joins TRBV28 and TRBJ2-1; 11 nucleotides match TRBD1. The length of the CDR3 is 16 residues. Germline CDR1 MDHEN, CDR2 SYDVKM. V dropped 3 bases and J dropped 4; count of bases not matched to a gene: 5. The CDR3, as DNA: TGTGCCAGCAGTTTCCCCGGGACAGGGGGATACAATGAGCAGTTCTTC. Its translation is CASSFPGTGGYNEQFF.

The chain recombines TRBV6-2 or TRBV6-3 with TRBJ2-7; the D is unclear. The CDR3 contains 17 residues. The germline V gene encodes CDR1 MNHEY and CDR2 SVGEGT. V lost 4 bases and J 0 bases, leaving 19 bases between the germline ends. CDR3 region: CASSSLKLRRGSYEQYF. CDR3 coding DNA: TGTGCCAGCAGTTCTTTGAAACTCAGAAGAGGCTCCTACGAGCAGTACTTC.

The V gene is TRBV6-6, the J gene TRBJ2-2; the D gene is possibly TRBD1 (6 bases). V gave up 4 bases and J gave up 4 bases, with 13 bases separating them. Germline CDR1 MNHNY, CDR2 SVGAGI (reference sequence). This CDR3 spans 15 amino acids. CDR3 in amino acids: CASSFLVTGTGELFF. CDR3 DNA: TGTGCCAGCAGTTTTCTCGTGACAGGCACCGGGGAGCTGTTTTTT.

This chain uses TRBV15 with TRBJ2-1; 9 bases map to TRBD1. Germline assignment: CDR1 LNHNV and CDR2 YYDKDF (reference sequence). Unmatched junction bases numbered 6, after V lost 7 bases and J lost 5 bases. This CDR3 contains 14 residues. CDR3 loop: CATTRDRVNNEQFF. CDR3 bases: TGTGCCACCACGCGGGACAGGGTAAACAATGAGCAGTTCTTC.

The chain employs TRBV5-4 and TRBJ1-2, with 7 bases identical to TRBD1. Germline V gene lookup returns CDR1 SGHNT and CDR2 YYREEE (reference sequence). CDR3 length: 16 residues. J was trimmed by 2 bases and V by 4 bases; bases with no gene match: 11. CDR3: CASSSKGQQHNYGYTF. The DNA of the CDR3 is TGTGCCAGCAGCAGTAAGGGACAGCAGCACAACTATGGCTACACCTTC.

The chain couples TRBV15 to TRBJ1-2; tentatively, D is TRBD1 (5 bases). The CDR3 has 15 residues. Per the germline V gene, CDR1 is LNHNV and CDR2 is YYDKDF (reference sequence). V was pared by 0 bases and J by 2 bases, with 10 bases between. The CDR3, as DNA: TGTGCCACCAGCAGAGATGGGGGGTCGAACTATGGCTACACCTTC. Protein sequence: CATSRDGGSNYGYTF. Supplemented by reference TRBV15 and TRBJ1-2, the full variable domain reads DAMVIQNPRYQVTQFGKPVTLSCSQTLNHNVMYWYQQKSSQAPKLLFHYYDKDFNNEADTPDNFQSRRPNTSFCFLDIRSPGLGDTAMYLCATSRDGGSNYGYTFGSGTRLTVV.

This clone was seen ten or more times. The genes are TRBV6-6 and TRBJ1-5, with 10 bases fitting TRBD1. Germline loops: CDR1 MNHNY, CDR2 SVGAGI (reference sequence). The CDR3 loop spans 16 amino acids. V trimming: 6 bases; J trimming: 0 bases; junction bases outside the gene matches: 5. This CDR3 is CASSSGTGVSNQPQHF. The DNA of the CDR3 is TGTGCCAGCAGCTCCGGGACAGGGGTTAGCAATCAGCCCCAGCATTTT.

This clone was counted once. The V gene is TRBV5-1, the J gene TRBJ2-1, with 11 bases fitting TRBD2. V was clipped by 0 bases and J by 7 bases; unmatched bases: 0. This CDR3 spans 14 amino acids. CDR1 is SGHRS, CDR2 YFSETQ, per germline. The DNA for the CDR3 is TGCGCCAGCAGCTTGGCTAGCGGGAGGAATGAGCAGTTCTTC. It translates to CASSLASGRNEQFF. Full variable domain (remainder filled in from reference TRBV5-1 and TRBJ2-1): KAGVTQTPRYLIKTRGQQVTLSCSPISGHRSVSWYQQTPGQGLQFLFEYFSETQRNKGNFPGRFSGRQFSNSRSEMNVSTLELGDSALYLCASSLASGRNEQFFGPGTRLTVL.

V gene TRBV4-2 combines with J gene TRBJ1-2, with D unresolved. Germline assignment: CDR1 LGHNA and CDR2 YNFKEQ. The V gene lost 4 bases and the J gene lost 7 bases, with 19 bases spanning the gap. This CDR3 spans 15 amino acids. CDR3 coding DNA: TGTGCCAGCAGCCCCCCTGGCCAGTTTTCTGCTGGCTACACCTTC. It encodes CASSPPGQFSAGYTF.

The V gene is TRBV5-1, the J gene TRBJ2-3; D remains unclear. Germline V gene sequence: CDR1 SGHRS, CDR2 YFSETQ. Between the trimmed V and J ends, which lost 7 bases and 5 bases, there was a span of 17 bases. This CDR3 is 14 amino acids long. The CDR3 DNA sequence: TGCGCCAGCTGCCGGGCGGTTGGGAAAGATACGCAGTATTTT. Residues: CASCRAVGKDTQYF.

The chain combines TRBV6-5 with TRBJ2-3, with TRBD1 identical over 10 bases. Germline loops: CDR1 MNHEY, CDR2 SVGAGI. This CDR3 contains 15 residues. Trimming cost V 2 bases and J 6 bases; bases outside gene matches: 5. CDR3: CASSYLGTGVDTQYF. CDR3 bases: TGTGCCAGCAGTTACCTCGGGACAGGGGTGGATACGCAGTATTTT.

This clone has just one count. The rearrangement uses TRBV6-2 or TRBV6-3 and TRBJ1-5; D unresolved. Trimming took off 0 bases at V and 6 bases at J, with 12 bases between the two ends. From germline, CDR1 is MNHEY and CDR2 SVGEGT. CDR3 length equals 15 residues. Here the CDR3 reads CASSYSSPAVQPQHF. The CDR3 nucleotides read TGTGCCAGCAGTTACTCGAGTCCGGCGGTTCAGCCCCAGCATTTT.